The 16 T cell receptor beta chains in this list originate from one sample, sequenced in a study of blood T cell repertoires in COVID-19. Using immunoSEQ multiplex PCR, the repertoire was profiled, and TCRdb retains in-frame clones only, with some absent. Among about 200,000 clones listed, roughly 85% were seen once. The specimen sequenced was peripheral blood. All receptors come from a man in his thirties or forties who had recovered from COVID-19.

CDR3 region: CASRATSGGSDTQYF. The CDR3 bases are TGTGCCAGCAGGGCGACTAGCGGGGGATCAGATACGCAGTATTTT. This sequence joins TRBV6-5 and TRBJ2-3; 12 bases are shared with TRBD2. The length of the CDR3 is 15 residues. With 6 bases clipped from V and 4 bases from J, the junction kept 5 bases outside the gene matches. Germline-derived CDR1 and CDR2 are MNHEY and SVGAGI.

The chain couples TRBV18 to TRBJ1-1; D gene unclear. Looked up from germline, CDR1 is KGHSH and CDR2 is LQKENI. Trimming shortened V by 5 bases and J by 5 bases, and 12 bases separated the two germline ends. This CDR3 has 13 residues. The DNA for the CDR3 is TGTGCCAGCTCAAAGGAGAGCGTGACTGAAGCTTTCTTT. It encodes CASSKESVTEAFF. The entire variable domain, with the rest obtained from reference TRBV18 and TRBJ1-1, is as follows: NAGVMQNPRHLVRRRGQEARLRCSPMKGHSHVYWYRQLPEEGLKFMVYLQKENIIDESGMPKERFSAEFPKEGPSILRIQQVVRGDSAAYFCASSKESVTEAFFGQGTRLTVV.

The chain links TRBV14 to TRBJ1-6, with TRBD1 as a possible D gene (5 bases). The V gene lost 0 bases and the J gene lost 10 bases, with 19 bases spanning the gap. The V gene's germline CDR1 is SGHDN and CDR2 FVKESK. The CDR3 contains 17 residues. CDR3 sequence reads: CASSQDSPTALGSPLHF. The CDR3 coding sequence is TGTGCCAGCAGCCAAGATTCTCCGACAGCCCTAGGGTCACCCCTCCACTTT.

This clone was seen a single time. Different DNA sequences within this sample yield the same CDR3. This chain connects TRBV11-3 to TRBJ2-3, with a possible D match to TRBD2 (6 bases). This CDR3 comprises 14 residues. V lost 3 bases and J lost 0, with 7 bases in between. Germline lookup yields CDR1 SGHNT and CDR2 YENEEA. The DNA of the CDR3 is TGTGCCAGCAGCTTTAGCGGCAGCACAGATACGCAGTATTTT. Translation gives CASSFSGSTDTQYF.

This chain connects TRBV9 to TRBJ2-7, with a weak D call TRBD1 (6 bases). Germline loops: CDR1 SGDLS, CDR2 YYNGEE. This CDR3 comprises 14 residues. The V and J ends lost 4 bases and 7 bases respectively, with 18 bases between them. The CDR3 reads CASSLGRGPTEQYF. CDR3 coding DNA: TGTGCCAGCAGCCTGGGCAGGGGACCTACGGAGCAGTACTTC.

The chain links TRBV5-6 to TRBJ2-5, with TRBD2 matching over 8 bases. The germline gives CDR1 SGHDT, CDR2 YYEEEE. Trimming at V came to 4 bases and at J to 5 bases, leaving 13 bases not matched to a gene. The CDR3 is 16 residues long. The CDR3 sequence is CASSPRGRCGGETQYF. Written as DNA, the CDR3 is TGTGCCAGCAGCCCTCGGGGGCGGTGCGGGGGGGAGACCCAGTACTTC.

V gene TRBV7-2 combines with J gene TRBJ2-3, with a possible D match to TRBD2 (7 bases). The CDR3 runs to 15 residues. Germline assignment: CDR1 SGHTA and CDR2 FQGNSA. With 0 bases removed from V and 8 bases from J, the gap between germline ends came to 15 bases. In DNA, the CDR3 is TGTGCCAGCAGCTTAGCGGGGGGGGGCCGCGGTACGCAGTATTTT. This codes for CASSLAGGGRGTQYF.

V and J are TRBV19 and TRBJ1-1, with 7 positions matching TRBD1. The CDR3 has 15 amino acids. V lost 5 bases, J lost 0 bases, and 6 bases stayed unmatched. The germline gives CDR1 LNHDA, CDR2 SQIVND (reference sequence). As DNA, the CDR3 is TGTGCCAGTAGTCGAACAGGGGTGGTGAACACTGAAGCTTTCTTT. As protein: CASSRTGVVNTEAFF. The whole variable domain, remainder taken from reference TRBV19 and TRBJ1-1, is DGGITQSPKYLFRKEGQNVTLSCEQNLNHDAMYWYRQDPGQGLRLIYYSQIVNDFQKGDIAEGYSVSREKKESFPLTVTSAQKNPTAFYLCASSRTGVVNTEAFFGQGTRLTVV.

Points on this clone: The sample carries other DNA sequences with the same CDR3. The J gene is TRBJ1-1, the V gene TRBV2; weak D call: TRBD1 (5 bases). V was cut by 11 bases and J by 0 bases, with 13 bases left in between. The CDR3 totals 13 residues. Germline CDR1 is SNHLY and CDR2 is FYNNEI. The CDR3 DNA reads TGTGCCTCTCGTTGGGGGGTGAACACTGAAGCTTTCTTT. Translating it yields CASRWGVNTEAFF. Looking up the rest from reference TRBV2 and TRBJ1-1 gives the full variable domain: EPEVTQTPSHQVTQMGQEVILRCVPISNHLYFYWYRQILGQKVEFLVSFYNNEISEKSEIFDDQFSVERPDGSNFTLKIRSTKLEDSAMYFCASRWGVNTEAFFGQGTRLTVV.

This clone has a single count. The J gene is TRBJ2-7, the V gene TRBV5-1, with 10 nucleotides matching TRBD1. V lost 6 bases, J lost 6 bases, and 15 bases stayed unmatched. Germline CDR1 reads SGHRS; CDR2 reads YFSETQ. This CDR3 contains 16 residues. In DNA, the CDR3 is TGCGCCAGCAACCCGGAGGGGACAGGGGTCCGTGGCGAGCAGTACTTC. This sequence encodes CASNPEGTGVRGEQYF.

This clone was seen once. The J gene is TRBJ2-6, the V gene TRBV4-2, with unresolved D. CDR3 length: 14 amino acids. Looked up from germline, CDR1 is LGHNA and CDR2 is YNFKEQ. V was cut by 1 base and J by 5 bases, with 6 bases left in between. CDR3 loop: CASSQGARANVLTF. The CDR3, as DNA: TGTGCCAGCAGCCAAGGCGCAAGGGCCAACGTCCTGACTTTC.

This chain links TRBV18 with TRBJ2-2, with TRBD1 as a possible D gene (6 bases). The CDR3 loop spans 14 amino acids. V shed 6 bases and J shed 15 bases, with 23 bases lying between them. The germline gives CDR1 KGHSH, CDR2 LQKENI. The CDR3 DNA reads TGTGCCAGCTCTCCTGGGAGACAGGCCGGTTTGGTGTTTTTT. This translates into CASSPGRQAGLVFF. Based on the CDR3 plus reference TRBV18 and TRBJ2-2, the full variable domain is NAGVMQNPRHLVRRRGQEARLRCSPMKGHSHVYWYRQLPEEGLKFMVYLQKENIIDESGMPKERFSAEFPKEGPSILRIQQVVRGDSAAYFCASSPGRQAGLVFFGEGSRLTVL.

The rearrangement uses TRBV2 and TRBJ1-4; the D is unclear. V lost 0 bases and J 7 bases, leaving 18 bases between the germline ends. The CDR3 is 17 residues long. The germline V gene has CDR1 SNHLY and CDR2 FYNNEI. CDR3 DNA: TGTGCCAGCAGTGAAGCGGATTCGGAATTTAGAGGTGAAAAACTGTTTTTT. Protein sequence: CASSEADSEFRGEKLFF. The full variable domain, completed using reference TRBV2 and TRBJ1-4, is EPEVTQTPSHQVTQMGQEVILRCVPISNHLYFYWYRQILGQKVEFLVSFYNNEISEKSEIFDDQFSVERPDGSNFTLKIRSTKLEDSAMYFCASSEADSEFRGEKLFFGSGTQLSVL.

CDR3 amino acids: CSVGGEAFF. The CDR3 DNA reads TGCAGTGTGGGGGGTGAAGCTTTCTTT. The chain combines TRBV20-1 with TRBJ1-1, with D possibly being TRBD1 (5 bases). CDR3 length: 9 residues. The germline V and J ends were trimmed by 7 bases and 7 bases, with 7 bases remaining between them. Germline V gene data show CDR1 as DFQATT and CDR2 as SNEGSKA (reference sequence).

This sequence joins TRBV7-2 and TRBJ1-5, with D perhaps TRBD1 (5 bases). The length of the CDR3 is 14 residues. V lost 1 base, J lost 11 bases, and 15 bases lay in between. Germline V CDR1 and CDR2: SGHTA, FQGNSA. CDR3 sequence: CASSLVARGTAQHF. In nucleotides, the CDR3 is TGTGCCAGCAGCTTAGTTGCCCGGGGGACCGCCCAGCATTTT.

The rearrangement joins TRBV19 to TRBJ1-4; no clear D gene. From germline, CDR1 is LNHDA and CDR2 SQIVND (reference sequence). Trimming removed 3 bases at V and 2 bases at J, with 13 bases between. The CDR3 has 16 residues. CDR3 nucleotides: TGTGCCAGTAGTATCGTAGCCGGGGTGACTAATGAAAAACTGTTTTTT. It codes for CASSIVAGVTNEKLFF.